Shown below are 12 T cell receptor beta chains from a single sample sequenced in a study of T cell changes during pregnancy in multiple sclerosis. TCRdb keeps only in-frame clones here, not all; method: immunoSEQ multiplex PCR. This table has about 56,000 clones, approximately 90% appearing once. The source was CD4+ T cells from peripheral blood mononuclear cells, collected in the second trimester of pregnancy. These receptors came from a female donor with multiple sclerosis, enrolled in a pregnancy study.

This clone was found once. This chain uses TRBV2 with TRBJ1-4, with a tentative D call TRBD1 (6 bases). CDR1 and CDR2 (germline): SNHLY, FYNNEI. The CDR3 is made up of 17 amino acids. Trimming cost V 5 bases and J 4 bases, with 20 bases left between them. The CDR3, as DNA: TGTGCCAGCAGTCTATCCGGGACAAACCCCTTTAATGAAAAACTGTTTTTT. Protein product: CASSLSGTNPFNEKLFF. Full variable domain (rest looked up from reference TRBV2 and TRBJ1-4): EPEVTQTPSHQVTQMGQEVILRCVPISNHLYFYWYRQILGQKVEFLVSFYNNEISEKSEIFDDQFSVERPDGSNFTLKIRSTKLEDSAMYFCASSLSGTNPFNEKLFFGSGTQLSVL.

This chain links TRBV6-5 with TRBJ2-2, with D possibly TRBD2 on 5 matching bases. The CDR3 length is 12 residues. The germline V gene has CDR1 MNHEY and CDR2 SVGAGI. Trimming shortened V by 8 bases and J by 5 bases, and 9 bases separated the two germline ends. The CDR3 here is CASSRGTGELFF. For the CDR3, the DNA is TGTGCCAGCTCTAGAGGGACCGGGGAGCTGTTTTTT.

As to this clone: A junction end diverges from the germline sequence, so it may reflect a read error. The V gene is TRBV18, the J gene TRBJ1-1, with D hard to call. The CDR3 is 14 residues long. In germline, CDR1 is KGHSH, CDR2 LQKENI. The CDR3 DNA sequence: TGTGCCAGCTCACCCAAAACGGGGAACAGTGAAGCTTTCTTT. Amino acids: CASSPKTGNSEAFF.

This clone was observed once. The chain carries TRBV7-8 and TRBJ2-7, with TRBD1 as a possible D gene (5 bases). V lost 0 bases and J lost 3, with 21 bases in between. CDR1 and CDR2 from the germline V gene are SGHVS and FQNEAQ. The CDR3 is 18 amino acids. CDR3 protein: CASSLALIGQGAYYEQYF. As DNA, the CDR3 is TGTGCCAGCAGCTTAGCGCTCATTGGGCAGGGTGCCTACTACGAGCAGTACTTC.

CDR3 residues: CASRSLAGLASNTGELFF. The DNA for the CDR3 is TGTGCCAGCAGGTCCCTAGCGGGCCTAGCCTCGAACACCGGGGAGCTGTTTTTT. J is TRBJ2-2 and V is TRBV2; 8 bases fit TRBD2. Germline V gives CDR1 SNHLY, CDR2 FYNNEI. V lost 6 bases and J lost 0; bases outside the gene matches: 12. This CDR3 spans 18 amino acids.

This sequence joins TRBV7-9 and TRBJ1-6; TRBD1 is a possible D gene (6 bases). This CDR3 is 14 amino acids long. Germline assignment: CDR1 SEHNR and CDR2 FQNEAQ (reference sequence). V was cut by 5 bases and J by 10 bases, with 15 bases left in between. The CDR3 reads CASSIGGGGSPLHF. In DNA form, the CDR3 reads TGTGCCAGCAGCATCGGGGGAGGGGGATCACCCCTCCACTTT.

The gene calls are TRBV7-9 and TRBJ1-1; D is possibly TRBD1 (6 bases). Deletions cut 5 bases from V and 7 bases from J, with 14 bases between. The germline V gene has CDR1 SEHNR and CDR2 FQNEAQ (reference sequence). This CDR3 spans 13 amino acids. The CDR3 loop reads CASSLDRPDEAFF. The CDR3 region has the DNA TGTGCCAGCAGCCTTGACAGGCCGGATGAAGCTTTCTTT.

The chain uses TRBV28 and TRBJ1-5, with D unresolved. The V end was cut by 7 bases, the J end by 7 bases, with 17 bases between. The germline CDR1 and CDR2 sequences are MDHEN and SYDVKM. The CDR3 contains 14 residues. CDR3: CASTWGGNTQPQHF. For the CDR3, the DNA is TGTGCCAGCACCTGGGGAGGGAATACCCAGCCCCAGCATTTT.

As DNA, the CDR3 is TGTGCCAGCAGCTTTGACAGAGCTGGAAACACCATATATTTT. Translated, it gives CASSFDRAGNTIYF. The chain joins TRBV5-4 to TRBJ1-3; possible D gene TRBD1, 5 bases. V was shortened by 2 bases and J by 2 bases, with 8 bases between the two germline ends. The CDR3 covers 14 residues. CDR1 is SGHNT, CDR2 YYREEE, per germline (reference sequence).

The J gene is TRBJ1-3, the V gene TRBV9; D is possibly TRBD1 (6 bases). The germline V gene encodes CDR1 SGDLS and CDR2 YYNGEE. V dropped 2 bases and J dropped 4 bases, with 19 bases sitting between them. The CDR3 spans 17 residues. The CDR3 loop is CASSVRGQPAKGNTIYF. In DNA, the CDR3 is TGTGCCAGCAGCGTTAGAGGACAGCCGGCAAAAGGAAACACCATATATTTT.

This rearrangement joins TRBV11-2 to TRBJ2-7, with TRBD2 identical over 8 bases. Unmatched junction bases numbered 6, after V lost 5 bases and J lost 0 bases. This CDR3 is 15 amino acids long. Germline V gene data show CDR1 as SGHAT and CDR2 as FQNNGV. This CDR3 reads CASSHRLASSYEQYF. The CDR3 nucleotides are TGTGCCAGCAGCCACCGACTAGCGAGCTCCTACGAGCAGTACTTC.

V gene TRBV2 combines with J gene TRBJ1-2, with D unclear. This CDR3 is 13 amino acids long. The germline V gene has CDR1 SNHLY and CDR2 FYNNEI. Trimming took off 4 bases at V and 0 bases at J, with 6 bases between the two ends. The CDR3 is CASSGGSNYGYTF. As DNA, the CDR3 is TGTGCCAGCAGTGGTGGCTCTAACTATGGCTACACCTTC.